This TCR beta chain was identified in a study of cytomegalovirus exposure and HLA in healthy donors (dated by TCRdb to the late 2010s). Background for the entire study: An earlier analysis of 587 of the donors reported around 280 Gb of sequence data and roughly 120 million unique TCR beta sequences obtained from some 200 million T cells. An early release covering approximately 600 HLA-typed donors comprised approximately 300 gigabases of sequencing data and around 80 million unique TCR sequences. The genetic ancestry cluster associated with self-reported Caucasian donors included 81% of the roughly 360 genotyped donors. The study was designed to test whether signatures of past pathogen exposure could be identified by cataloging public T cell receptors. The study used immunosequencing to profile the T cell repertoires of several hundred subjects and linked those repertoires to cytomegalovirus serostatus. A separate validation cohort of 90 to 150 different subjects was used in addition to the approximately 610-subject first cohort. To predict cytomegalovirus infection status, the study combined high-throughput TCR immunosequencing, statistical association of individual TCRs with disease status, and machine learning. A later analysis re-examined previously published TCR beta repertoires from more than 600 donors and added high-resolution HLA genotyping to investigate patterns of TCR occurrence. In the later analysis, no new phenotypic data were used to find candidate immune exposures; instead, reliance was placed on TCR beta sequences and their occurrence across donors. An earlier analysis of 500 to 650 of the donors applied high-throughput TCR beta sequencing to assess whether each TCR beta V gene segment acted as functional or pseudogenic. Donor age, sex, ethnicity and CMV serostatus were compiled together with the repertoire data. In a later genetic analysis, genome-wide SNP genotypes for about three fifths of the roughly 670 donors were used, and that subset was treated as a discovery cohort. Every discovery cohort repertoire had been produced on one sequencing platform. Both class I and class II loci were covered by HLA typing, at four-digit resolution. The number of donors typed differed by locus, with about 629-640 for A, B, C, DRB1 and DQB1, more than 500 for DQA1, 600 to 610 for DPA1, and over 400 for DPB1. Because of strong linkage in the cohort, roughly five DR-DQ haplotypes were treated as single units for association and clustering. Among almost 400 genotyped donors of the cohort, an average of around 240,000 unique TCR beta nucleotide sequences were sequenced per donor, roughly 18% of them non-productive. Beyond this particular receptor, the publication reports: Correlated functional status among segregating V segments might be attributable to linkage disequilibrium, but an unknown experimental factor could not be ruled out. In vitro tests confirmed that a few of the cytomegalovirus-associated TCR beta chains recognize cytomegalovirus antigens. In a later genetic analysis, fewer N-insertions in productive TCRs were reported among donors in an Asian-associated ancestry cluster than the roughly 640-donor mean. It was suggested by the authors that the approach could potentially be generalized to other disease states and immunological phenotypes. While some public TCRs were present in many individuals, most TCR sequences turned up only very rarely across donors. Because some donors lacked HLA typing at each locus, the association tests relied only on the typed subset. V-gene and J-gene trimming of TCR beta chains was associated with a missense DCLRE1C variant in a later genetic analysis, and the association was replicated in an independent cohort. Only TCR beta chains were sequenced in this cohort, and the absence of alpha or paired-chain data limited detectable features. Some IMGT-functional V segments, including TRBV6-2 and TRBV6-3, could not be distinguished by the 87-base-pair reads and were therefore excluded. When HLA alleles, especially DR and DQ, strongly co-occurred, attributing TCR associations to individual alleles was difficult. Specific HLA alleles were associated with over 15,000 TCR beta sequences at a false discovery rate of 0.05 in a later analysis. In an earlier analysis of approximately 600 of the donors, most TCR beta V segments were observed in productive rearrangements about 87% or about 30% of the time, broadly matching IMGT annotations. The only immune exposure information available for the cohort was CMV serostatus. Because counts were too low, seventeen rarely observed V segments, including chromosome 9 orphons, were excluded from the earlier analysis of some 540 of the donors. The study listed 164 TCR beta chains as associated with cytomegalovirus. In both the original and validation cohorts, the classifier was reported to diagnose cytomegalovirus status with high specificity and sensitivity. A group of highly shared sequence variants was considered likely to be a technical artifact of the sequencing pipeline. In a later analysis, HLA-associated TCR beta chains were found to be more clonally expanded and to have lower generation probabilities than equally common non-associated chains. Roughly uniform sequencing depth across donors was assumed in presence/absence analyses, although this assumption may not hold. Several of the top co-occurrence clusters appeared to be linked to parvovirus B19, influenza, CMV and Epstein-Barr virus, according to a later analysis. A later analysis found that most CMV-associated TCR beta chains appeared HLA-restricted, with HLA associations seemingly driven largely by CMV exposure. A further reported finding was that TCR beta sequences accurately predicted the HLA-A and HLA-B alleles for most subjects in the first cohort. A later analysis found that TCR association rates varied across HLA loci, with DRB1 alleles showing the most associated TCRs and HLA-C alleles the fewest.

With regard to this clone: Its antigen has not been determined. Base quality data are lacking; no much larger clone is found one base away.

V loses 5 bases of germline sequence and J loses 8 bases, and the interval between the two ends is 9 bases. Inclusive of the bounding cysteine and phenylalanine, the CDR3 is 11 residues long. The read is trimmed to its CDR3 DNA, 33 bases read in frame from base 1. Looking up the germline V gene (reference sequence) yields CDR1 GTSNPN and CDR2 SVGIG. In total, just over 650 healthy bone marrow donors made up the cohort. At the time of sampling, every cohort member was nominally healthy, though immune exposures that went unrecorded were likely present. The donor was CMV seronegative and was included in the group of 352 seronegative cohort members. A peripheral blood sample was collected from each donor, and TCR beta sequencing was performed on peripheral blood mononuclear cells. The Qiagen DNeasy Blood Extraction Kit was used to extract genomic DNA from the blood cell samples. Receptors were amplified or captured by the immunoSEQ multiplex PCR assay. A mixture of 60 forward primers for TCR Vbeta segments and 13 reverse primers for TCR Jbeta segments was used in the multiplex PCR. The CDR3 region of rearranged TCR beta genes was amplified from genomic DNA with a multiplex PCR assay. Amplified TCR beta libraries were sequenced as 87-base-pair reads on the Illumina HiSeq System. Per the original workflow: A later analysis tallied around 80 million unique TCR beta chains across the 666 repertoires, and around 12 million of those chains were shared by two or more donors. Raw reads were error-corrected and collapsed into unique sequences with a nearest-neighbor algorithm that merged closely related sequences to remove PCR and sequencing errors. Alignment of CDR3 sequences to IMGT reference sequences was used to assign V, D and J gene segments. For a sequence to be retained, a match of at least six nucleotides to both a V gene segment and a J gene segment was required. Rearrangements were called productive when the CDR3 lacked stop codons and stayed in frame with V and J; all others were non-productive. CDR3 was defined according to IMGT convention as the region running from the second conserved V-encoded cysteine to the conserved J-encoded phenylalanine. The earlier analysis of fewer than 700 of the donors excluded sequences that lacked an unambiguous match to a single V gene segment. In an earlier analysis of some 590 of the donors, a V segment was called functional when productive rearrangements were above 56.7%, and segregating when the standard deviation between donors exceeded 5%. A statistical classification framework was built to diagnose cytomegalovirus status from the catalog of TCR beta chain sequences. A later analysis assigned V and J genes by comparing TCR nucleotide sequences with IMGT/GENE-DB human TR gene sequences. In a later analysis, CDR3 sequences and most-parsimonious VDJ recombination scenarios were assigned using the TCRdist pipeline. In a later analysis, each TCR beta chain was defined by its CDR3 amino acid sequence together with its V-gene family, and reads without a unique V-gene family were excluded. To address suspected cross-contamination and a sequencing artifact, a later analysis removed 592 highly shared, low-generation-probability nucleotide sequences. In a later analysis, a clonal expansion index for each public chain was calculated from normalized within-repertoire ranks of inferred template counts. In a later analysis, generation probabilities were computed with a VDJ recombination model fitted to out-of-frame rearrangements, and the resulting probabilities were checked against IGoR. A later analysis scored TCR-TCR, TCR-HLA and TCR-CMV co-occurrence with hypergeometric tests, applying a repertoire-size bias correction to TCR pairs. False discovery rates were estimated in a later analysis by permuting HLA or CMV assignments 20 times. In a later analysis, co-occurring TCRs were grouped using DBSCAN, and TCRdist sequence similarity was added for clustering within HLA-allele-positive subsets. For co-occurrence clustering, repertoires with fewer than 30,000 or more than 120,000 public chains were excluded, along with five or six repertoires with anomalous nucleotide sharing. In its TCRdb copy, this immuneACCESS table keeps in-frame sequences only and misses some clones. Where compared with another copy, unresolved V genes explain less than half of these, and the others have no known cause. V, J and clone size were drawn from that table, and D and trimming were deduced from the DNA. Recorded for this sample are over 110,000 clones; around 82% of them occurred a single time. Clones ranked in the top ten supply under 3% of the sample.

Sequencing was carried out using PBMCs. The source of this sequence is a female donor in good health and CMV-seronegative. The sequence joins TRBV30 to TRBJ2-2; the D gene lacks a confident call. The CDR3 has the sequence CAWAEEGELFF. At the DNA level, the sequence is TGTGCCTGGGCAGAGGAAGGGGAGCTGTTTTTT.